This T cell receptor beta chain was retrieved from a study of beta chain features in type 1 diabetes. The germline V gene has CDR1 SGHTA and CDR2 FQGNSA. This CDR3 comprises 15 residues. V lost 5 bases and J lost 2; bases outside the gene matches: 6. This clone was seen a handful of times. Each of the CD4+ naive, central memory, regulatory and stem cell-like memory populations was sorted via CD45RO/CCR7/CD25/CD127/CD95/CD27. Expressed TCRB transcripts were sequenced, since all the RNA that had been isolated was reverse transcribed. Sequenced naive, central memory and regulatory T cell samples produced an average of around 3.9 million reads. Profiled with immunoSEQ multiplex PCR; TCRdb holds only in-frame clones, not every one. The sample carries roughly 500,000 clones, approximately 10% recorded once.

The TCR comes from a young woman in good health. Sample: naive CD4+ T cells from blood. The chain employs TRBV7-2 and TRBJ2-4; TRBD1 aligns across 7 bases. Written as DNA, the CDR3 is TGTGCCAGCAGCCTACCGGGACAGACCAAAAACATTCAGTACTTC. It codes for CASSLPGQTKNIQYF.